This T cell receptor beta chain was recovered during a study of cytomegalovirus exposure and HLA in healthy donors. PCR involved 60 Vbeta and 13 Jbeta primers. TCRdb's copy holds only in-frame clones and misses some; the assay was immunoSEQ multiplex PCR. The sample shows tens of thousands of clones, approximately 76% of them seen only once. This CDR3 is 16 amino acids long. Germline CDR1 is SNHLY and CDR2 is FYNNEI. About this clone itself: A read error may account for a junction end that differs from germline.

This clonotype was sampled from a man aged 45-65 years in good health and CMV-seronegative. Sequencing input: PBMCs. The genes are TRBV2 and TRBJ2-3; 8 bases fit TRBD2. The CDR3 spells CASSVSGGGPTDMQYF. The CDR3 region has the DNA TGTGCCAGCAGTGTTTCGGGCGGGGGGCCGACAGATATGCAGTATTTT.